Detailed here is one TCR beta chain. This CDR3 contains 14 residues. V trimming: 6 bases; J trimming: 6 bases; junction bases outside the gene matches: 6. Germline CDR1 and CDR2: MNHNS and SASEGT. The data stem from a study of cytomegalovirus exposure and HLA in healthy donors. 13 Jbeta primers and 60 Vbeta primers were used for the PCR. TCRdb's copy holds only in-frame clones and misses some; the assay was immunoSEQ multiplex PCR. This table lists about 52,000 clones. Input material: PBMCs. This chain uses TRBV6-1 with TRBJ1-4; TRBD1 matches 8 bases. The TCR originated in an older woman in good health and CMV-seropositive. The CDR3, as DNA: TGTGCCAGCAGCGGGAGACAGGGGTATGAAAAACTGTTTTTT. This sequence encodes CASSGRQGYEKLFF.